The clone carrying this TCR beta chain was detected ten times or more. The data stem from a study of spatial heterogeneity in lung cancer. The sample's time point: blood at routine non-recurrence follow-up after resection. CDR3 length: 11 amino acids. Germline lookup yields CDR1 SGDLS and CDR2 YYNGEE. One entry per CDR3 protein results from TCRdb running MiXCR on the 5' RACE reads. This repertoire shows about 94,000 distinct CDR3 sequences, less than 20% found once; its top ten account for 21%. The chain combines TRBV9 with TRBJ2-6; D is unclear. This clonotype originated in a male donor with early-stage non-small cell lung cancer. Sequences were derived from PBMCs, sampled at follow-up. The CDR3 nucleotides are TGTGCGAGCTCTGGGGCCAACGTCCTGACTTTC. Residues: CASSGANVLTF.